This is a list of T cell receptor beta chains from one sample in a study of blood T cell repertoires in COVID-19. Some clones are missing from TCRdb's copy, which holds only in-frame ones; the method was immunoSEQ multiplex PCR. This table has around 250,000 clones, approximately 87% appearing once. Sequences were obtained from peripheral blood. The receptor source for this set is a man between 60 and 75 years old who had recovered from COVID-19. The CDR3 runs from the conserved cysteine through the conserved F or W. D genes are given only for firm matches. Size values are once, few and many counts, or a class for expanded clones, and some rows have none.

v_call	j_call	clone_size	d_call	cdr3_nt	cdr3_aa
TRBV29-1	TRBJ1-4	NA	NA	TGCAGCGTTAAAATAGGGCAGGGGATGGGAACTAATGAAAAACTGTTTTTT	CSVKIGQGMGTNEKLFF
TRBV30	TRBJ2-1	NA	NA	TGTGCCTGGAGTGTACTCGGGTATGAGCAGTTCTTC	CAWSVLGYEQFF
TRBV5-5	TRBJ2-1	NA	NA	TGTGCCAGCAGCTCCTACGCGGGGGCTCTCATCAACAATGAGCAGTTCTTC	CASSSYAGALINNEQFF
TRBV19	TRBJ1-1	NA	NA	TGTGCCAGTACCCTGTCGACGAGGGGGTTGACTGAAGCTTTCTTT	CASTLSTRGLTEAFF
TRBV28	TRBJ2-5	NA	TRBD2	TGTGCCAGCAGTCCCGCGGGGGAAGAGACCCAGTACTTC	CASSPAGEETQYF
TRBV4-1	TRBJ2-1	NA	TRBD2	TGCGCCAGCAGCCTAGAGACTAGCGGACGCTCCTACAATGAGCAGTTCTTC	CASSLETSGRSYNEQFF
TRBV2	TRBJ2-1	few	NA	TGTGCCAGCAGTGAAACGGGACTCTTGGGGAATGAGCAGTTCTTC	CASSETGLLGNEQFF
TRBV4-1	TRBJ2-5	NA	NA	TGCGCCAGCAGCCAAGGGGAGCCCGAGACCCAGTACTTC	CASSQGEPETQYF
TRBV5-1	TRBJ2-1	NA	NA	TGCGCCAGCAGCTTGGGGGGCAGCGTGGGTGAGCAGTTCTTC	CASSLGGSVGEQFF
TRBV5-1	TRBJ1-2	NA	NA	TGCGCCAGCAGCCAGTGGGCAGGGGATTCTGACTATGGCTACACCTTC	CASSQWAGDSDYGYTF
TRBV30	TRBJ1-4	NA	NA	TGTGCCTGGACGCCAGGAATTGATGAAAAACTGTTTTTT	CAWTPGIDEKLFF
TRBV19	TRBJ1-5	NA	NA	TGTGCCAGTAGTATAGACAGGGGAGGCAATCAGCCCCAGCATTTT	CASSIDRGGNQPQHF
TRBV5-1	TRBJ2-1	NA	TRBD2	TGCGCCAGCAGCTTGGGGATGGAAGGAGCGGGAGGACACAATGAGCAGTTCTTC	CASSLGMEGAGGHNEQFF
TRBV19	TRBJ1-5	NA	TRBD1	TGTGCCAGTAGTCCTCGGGGACAGGGAGGGGCAATTCAGCCCCAGCATTTT	CASSPRGQGGAIQPQHF
TRBV30	TRBJ2-3	NA	TRBD2	TGTGCCTGGACTAGGACTAGCGGGAGTAGAGCAGATACGCAGTATTTT	CAWTRTSGSRADTQYF
TRBV28	TRBJ2-7	few	TRBD1	TGTGCCAGCAGGAAAGCCGGTGGGACAGGACACTACGAGCAGTACTTC	CASRKAGGTGHYEQYF
TRBV11-1	TRBJ1-6	NA	NA	TGTGCCAGCAGCTTAGGGGCAGGGTCTTCACCCCTCCACTTT	CASSLGAGSSPLHF
TRBV14	TRBJ1-2	few	NA	TGTGCCAGCAGCCAAGATGTGGGCAGGGGCAGCTATGGCTACACCTTC	CASSQDVGRGSYGYTF
TRBV3-1/TRBV3-2	TRBJ1-5	NA	TRBD1	TGTGCCAGCAGCACCTCCGGGACAGGGGGGACGGTGGACAATCAGCCCCAGCATTTT	CASSTSGTGGTVDNQPQHF
TRBV19	TRBJ1-1	NA	TRBD1	TGTGCCAGTATATACACAGGGGGCCGGAACACTGAAGCTTTCTTT	CASIYTGGRNTEAFF
TRBV5-1	TRBJ2-6	NA	NA	TGCGCCAGCACCCCGGGACACCTCTCTGGGGCCAACGTCCTGACTTTC	CASTPGHLSGANVLTF
TRBV28	TRBJ1-5	NA	NA	TGTGCCAGCAGTTTAGACAGTTGGCATTTT	CASSLDSWHF
TRBV29-1	TRBJ2-7	few	TRBD1	TGCAGCGTTGAGACAGGGACCAAATACGAGCAGTACTTC	CSVETGTKYEQYF
TRBV11-2	TRBJ2-1	NA	TRBD2	TGTGCCAGCAGCGTCACTAGCGGACACCGGTGGGAGCAGTTCTTC	CASSVTSGHRWEQFF
TRBV27	TRBJ2-7	NA	NA	TGTGCCAGCAGTTTAACCCCTACCTACGAGCAGTACTTC	CASSLTPTYEQYF
TRBV29-1	TRBJ2-6	once	TRBD1	TGCAGCGTATGGGACAGGGGACCCGGCTCTGGGGCCAACGTCCTGACTTTC	CSVWDRGPGSGANVLTF
TRBV6-5	TRBJ1-5	NA	NA	TGTGCCAGCAGTCGTACAGGGAGCAATCAGCCCCAGCATTTT	CASSRTGSNQPQHF
TRBV5-4	TRBJ2-6	NA	NA	TGTGCCAGCAGCTTCGGGGGAACAACTGGGGCCAACGTCCTGACTTTC	CASSFGGTTGANVLTF
TRBV15	TRBJ2-2	NA	TRBD2	TGTGCCACCAGCAGAGAGCGACTAGCGGTCACCGGGGAGCTGTTTTTT	CATSRERLAVTGELFF
TRBV29-1	TRBJ2-2	NA	NA	TGCAGCGTTGCGTGGGCCACCGGGGAGCTGTTTTTT	CSVAWATGELFF
TRBV18	TRBJ2-5	NA	TRBD2	TGTGCCAGCTCACCGCTAGCGGGGTGGCAGGAGACCCAGTACTTC	CASSPLAGWQETQYF
TRBV2	TRBJ1-6	few	TRBD1	TGTGCCAGCAGTGAAAGGACAGGGCAATCACCCCTCCACTTT	CASSERTGQSPLHF
TRBV14	TRBJ2-1	NA	NA	TGTGCCAGCAGCCAAGGTTTAAGCCGGGAGCAGTTCTTC	CASSQGLSREQFF
TRBV6-1	TRBJ1-2	NA	NA	TGTGCCAGCAGTGAGTCGGGACACTCCGTTTTTCCCGATGGCTACACCTTC	CASSESGHSVFPDGYTF
TRBV29-1	TRBJ2-7	NA	TRBD1	TGCAGCGGACGCACAGGGGACGAGCAGTACTTC	CSGRTGDEQYF
TRBV6-4	TRBJ2-1	few	TRBD1	TGTGCCAGCAGCCGAACCGACAGGGGTGGGAATGAGCAGTTCTTC	CASSRTDRGGNEQFF
TRBV18	TRBJ2-2	NA	TRBD2	TGTGCCAGCTCAAATGGACTAGCAGCCGGGGAGCTGTTTTTT	CASSNGLAAGELFF
TRBV15	TRBJ2-2	NA	TRBD1	TGTGCCACCAGCAGGGGGCTCGGGACAGGGGACACCGGGGAGCTGTTTTTT	CATSRGLGTGDTGELFF
TRBV9	TRBJ2-1	NA	NA	TGTGCCAGCAGCGTAGCCGGGAGTGTCTACAATGAGCAGTTCTTC	CASSVAGSVYNEQFF
TRBV5-5	TRBJ2-3	NA	NA	TGTGCCAGCAGCACGGGTGGCGGCACAGATACGCAGTATTTT	CASSTGGGTDTQYF
TRBV5-1	TRBJ2-5	NA	TRBD2	TGCGCCAGCAGCCTCGGGACTAGCGGGGCCCAAGAGACCCAGTACTTC	CASSLGTSGAQETQYF
TRBV7-9	TRBJ1-1	NA	NA	TGTGCCAGCAGCTCGAATCAGGGCTCAGTTACTGAAGCTTTCTTT	CASSSNQGSVTEAFF
TRBV13	TRBJ2-7	NA	NA	TGTGCCAGCAGCTTATCGCGGCAGGGGTCCTACGAGCAGTACTTC	CASSLSRQGSYEQYF
TRBV6-2/TRBV6-3	TRBJ1-1	few	NA	TGTGCCAGCAGTTACCCTGTCAGGGGTGAAGCTTTCTTT	CASSYPVRGEAFF
TRBV18	TRBJ1-1	few	NA	TGTGCCAGCTCACCCCAGATGAACACTGAAGCTTTCTTT	CASSPQMNTEAFF
TRBV6-2/TRBV6-3	TRBJ1-5	NA	NA	TGTGCCAGCAGTTTCGTACCATGGGCCCTTGGAGGTCAGCCCCAGCATTTT	CASSFVPWALGGQPQHF
TRBV24-1	TRBJ1-4	NA	TRBD1	TGTGCCACCAGTGACTCGACAGGGGCTAATGAAAAACTGTTTTTT	CATSDSTGANEKLFF
TRBV30	TRBJ2-3	NA	TRBD1	TGTGCCTTTTTACGCGTGGGACAGGGAGGCACAGATACGCAGTATTTT	CAFLRVGQGGTDTQYF
TRBV14	TRBJ1-6	NA	NA	TGTGCCAGCAGCCAAGCGTGGCAGTCGGGTTCACCCCTCCACTTT	CASSQAWQSGSPLHF
TRBV6-6	TRBJ2-1	NA	TRBD1	TGTGCCAGCAGTTCACCGGGACAGGGGCCGAATGAGCAGTTCTTC	CASSSPGQGPNEQFF
TRBV4-2	TRBJ1-3	NA	NA	TGTGCCAGCAGCCAAGGGACTGCGACTGGAAACACCATATATTTT	CASSQGTATGNTIYF
TRBV19	TRBJ1-5	once	NA	TGTGCCAGTAGTGTCTTGAGGGGCAGCGGGAATCAGCCCCAGCATTTT	CASSVLRGSGNQPQHF
TRBV6-5	TRBJ2-1	NA	TRBD2	TGTGCCACCAGGACTAGCGGGAACTCGGGGCAGTTCTTC	CATRTSGNSGQFF
TRBV27	TRBJ2-1	NA	TRBD1	TGTGCCAGCAGAGACAGGGGGCCCTACAATGAGCAGTTCTTC	CASRDRGPYNEQFF
TRBV24-1	TRBJ2-1	NA	TRBD2	TGTGCCACCAGTGTGCCGGGGGGGCAGAATGAGCAGTTCTTC	CATSVPGGQNEQFF